This T cell receptor beta chain was sequenced for a study of T cells in Graves' hyperthyroidism and ophthalmopathy. Study in general: Blood was drawn when the patient was first diagnosed and still untreated.

No progression to ophthalmopathy during 18 months of follow-up defined stable disease. This clonotype was counted at least ten times. Trimming stripped 1 base from V and 7 bases from J, with 16 bases between. The length of the CDR3 is 15 residues. In germline, CDR1 is SEHNR, CDR2 FQNEAQ (reference sequence). Researchers took RNA transcripts and amplified the TCR beta CDR3 regions from them. HTBI primers were employed in a first-round RT-PCR of the TCR CDR3. TCRdb independently ran MiXCR on the multiplex PCR reads; one entry per CDR3 protein. The repertoire includes over 700,000 distinct CDR3 sequences, more than 30% of them detected once, and 8% to 9% sits in the top ten.

The sample was blood. This sequence was found in a man younger than 35 with Graves' hyperthyroidism. The chain couples TRBV7-9 to TRBJ1-2; D gene uncertain. CDR3: CASSLEVTGEAGYTF. In DNA form, the CDR3 reads TGTGCCAGCAGCTTAGAGGTGACCGGAGAAGCTGGCTACACCTTC.